The 2 T cell receptor beta chains below were found in one sample sequenced in a study of human T cells and chemical hapten exposure. Described time point: healthy volunteer bleed at 6 weeks. The total RNA was obtained from whole blood that was not fractionated. TCRdb reprocessed the RACE reads via MiXCR and lists one record per CDR3 protein. Of about 34,000 distinct CDR3 sequences detected, 4.5% to 5.5% appear once; the ten largest clones hold about 13%. Material for sequencing was whole blood. The receptors shown here come from a human donor in good health. Some clones in this sample may be carry-over from other donors' samples.

This clonotype occurred a few times. The chain is built from TRBV29-1 and TRBJ2-1, with 7 bases that match TRBD2. Germline V CDR1 and CDR2: SQVTM, ANQGSEA. V lost 6 bases to trimming and J lost 5 bases; unmatched junction nucleotides: 7. CDR3 length equals 13 residues. This CDR3 is CSVYQAGHNEQFF. The CDR3 DNA is TGCAGCGTCTATCAAGCGGGGCACAATGAGCAGTTCTTC.

This clonotype occurred many times. J is TRBJ2-7 and V is TRBV6-5; TRBD1 matches 7 bases. Trimming at V came to 6 bases and at J to 3 bases, leaving 8 bases not matched to a gene. CDR3 length: 14 amino acids. Germline V gene lookup returns CDR1 MNHEY and CDR2 SVGAGI. The CDR3 DNA follows: TGTGCCAGCAGCCGAGGGGACAGCTACTACGAGCAGTACTTC. Translating gives CASSRGDSYYEQYF.